Below, one T cell receptor beta chain is given with its context. Antigen unknown. This entry comes from a study of cytomegalovirus exposure and HLA in healthy donors. The donors (healthy individuals) were bone marrow donors. This CDR3 has 16 amino acids. Germline lookup yields CDR1 SGHRS and CDR2 YFSETQ. The V gene lost 1 base and the J gene lost 4 bases, with 17 bases spanning the gap. Study outcomes and limitations: A list of 150 or so TCR beta chains associated with cytomegalovirus was given. It was reportedly the case that the classifier diagnosed cytomegalovirus status with high specificity and sensitivity.

The PCR contained 60 Vbeta and 13 Jbeta primers. Original methodology: Later reanalysis found 75 million to 100 million unique TCR beta chains, 9 million to 12 million of them shared. Produced via immunoSEQ multiplex PCR; TCRdb's table is partial and in-frame only. The DNA was the basis for D and trimming; V, J and clone size are from that table. Here the sample spans fewer than 250,000 clones, roughly four fifths being singletons. The sequence was obtained from a woman in her twenties or thirties in good health and CMV-seropositive. The specimen was PBMCs. V is TRBV5-1 and J is TRBJ2-5; a weak D match, TRBD1 (6 bases). This CDR3 is CASSLTDRRTIETQYF. CDR3 sequence (DNA): TGCGCCAGCAGCTTGACTGACAGGCGGACGATAGAGACCCAGTACTTC.